This T cell receptor (beta chain) originates from a study of T cell repertoires in ileal Crohn's disease. On the study more broadly: At surgery, about 38% of patients smoked, with median disease duration around 8 years. Study-wide points: Compared with CD4 T cells, sorted CD8 cells carried more expanded clones. Endoscopic recurrence occurred in every patient whose clonality exceeded 26.8%.

The CDR3 is 14 residues long. Trimming shortened V by 4 bases and J by 2 bases, and 12 bases separated the two germline ends. Germline V gene lookup returns CDR1 SGHNT and CDR2 YYREEE (reference sequence). Assay used: immunoSEQ multiplex PCR; TCRdb lists only in-frame clones, some missing. Altogether 15,000 to 20,000 clones are present, 85% to 95% being singletons, with the ten largest covering about 3.4%. As to this clone: What it binds is unknown.

This rearrangement joins TRBV5-4 to TRBJ2-5, with a tentative D call TRBD1 (5 bases). Material for sequencing was ileal tissue. The sequence was obtained from an adult with Crohn's disease. The CDR3: CASSLDQGQETQYF. Written as DNA, the CDR3 is TGTGCCAGCAGCCTGGACCAGGGACAAGAGACCCAGTACTTC.